A selection of T cell receptor beta chains follows, all from one sample in a study of blood T cell repertoires in COVID-19. Assay: immunoSEQ multiplex PCR; the TCRdb copy retains only in-frame clones and omits some. This sample has about 350,000 clones, with roughly 87% found just once. Sequenced: PBMCs or T cells enriched from blood (not recorded which). Every receptor here comes from a woman aged 25 to 39 who had recovered from COVID-19. The CDR3 runs from the conserved cysteine through the conserved F or W. The order of the fields is J gene, V gene, D gene, clone size, CDR3 DNA, CDR3 protein. D genes are given only for firm matches. Only some rows state a clone size, as once, few, many or a class for expanded clones.

TRBJ2-1	TRBV27	-	-	TGTGCCAGCAGTTACGTGGCAGGGGCGAATGAGCAGTTCTTC	CASSYVAGANEQFF
TRBJ2-5	TRBV5-1	-	-	TGCGCCAGCAGCTCCAGACCCAGACCCCAGGTAGAGACCCAGTACTTC	CASSSRPRPQVETQYF
TRBJ2-2	TRBV2	TRBD1	-	TGTGCCAGCAGCCCCGGGACAGGGCGGACCGGGGAGCTGTTTTTT	CASSPGTGRTGELFF
TRBJ1-1	TRBV28	-	-	TGTGCCAGCAGTTTAGGGCAGCACATGAACACTGAAGCTTTCTTT	CASSLGQHMNTEAFF
TRBJ2-5	TRBV19	TRBD2	-	TGTGCCAGTAGTGGACTAGCGGCAGAGACCCAGTACTTC	CASSGLAAETQYF
TRBJ2-6	TRBV10-2	-	-	TGCGCCATTTCTACAGGAGACTCTGGGGCCAACGTCCTGACTTTC	CAISTGDSGANVLTF
TRBJ2-3	TRBV4-1	TRBD2	-	TGCGCCAGCAGCCAAGATCTAAGGACTAGCGGGGGGGTCGCAGATACGCAGTATTTT	CASSQDLRTSGGVADTQYF
TRBJ1-2	TRBV2	TRBD1	-	TGTGCCAGCAGCAAAGACAGGGGCCATGGCTACACCTTC	CASSKDRGHGYTF
TRBJ1-5	TRBV7-9	-	-	TGTGCCAGCAGCAATGGACACGGGCTTAGCAATCAGCCCCAGCATTTT	CASSNGHGLSNQPQHF
TRBJ1-1	TRBV6-5	TRBD1	-	TGTGCCAGCGCGGACAGGGGACGCACTGAAGCTTTCTTT	CASADRGRTEAFF
TRBJ1-1	TRBV25-1	TRBD1	-	TGTGCCAGCAGCTACAGGGGACTGAACACTGAAGCTTTCTTT	CASSYRGLNTEAFF
TRBJ2-6	TRBV21-1	-	-	TGTGCCAGCAGCAAAGCACGGTGCTCTGGGGCCAACGTCCTGACTTTC	CASSKARCSGANVLTF
TRBJ1-2	TRBV2	TRBD1	-	TGTGCCAGGGGACAGACCAACTATGGCTACACCTTC	CARGQTNYGYTF
TRBJ1-5	TRBV4-1	-	-	TGCGCCAGCAGCCAAGAGGGCCCTGGTAATCAGCCCCAGCATTTT	CASSQEGPGNQPQHF
TRBJ1-5	TRBV21-1	-	-	TGTGCCAGCAGCAGCCCTGGGACAGGGCAACTAAATCAGCCCCAGCATTTT	CASSSPGTGQLNQPQHF
TRBJ1-5	TRBV28	-	-	TGTGCCAGCAGTTTGGGAGGAGGCAATCAGCCCCAGCATTTT	CASSLGGGNQPQHF
TRBJ1-5	TRBV19	-	-	TGTGCCAGTAGTAAGCTTCCGGGGAACAGCAATCAGCCCCAGCATTTT	CASSKLPGNSNQPQHF
TRBJ2-7	TRBV29-1	-	-	TGCAGCTCCAGGGGGGCTGGCTACGAGCAGTACTTC	CSSRGAGYEQYF
TRBJ2-4	TRBV6-1	TRBD2	-	TGTGCCAGCAGTGAAGCGGTCGGGAGGCCGATCAAAAACATTCAGTACTTC	CASSEAVGRPIKNIQYF
TRBJ1-5	TRBV28	TRBD1	-	TGTGCCAGCAGTTCATTCGACAGGGCGGGACAGCCCCAGCATTTT	CASSSFDRAGQPQHF
TRBJ1-4	TRBV28	-	-	TGTGCCAGCAGCTCAACGGGAGCAACTAATGAAAAACTGTTTTTT	CASSSTGATNEKLFF
TRBJ2-6	TRBV19	-	-	TGTGCCAGTAGTATGTTCGGAGGTGGGGCCAACGTCCTGACTTTC	CASSMFGGGANVLTF
TRBJ2-1	TRBV24-1	-	-	TGTGCCACCAGTCGAAACGCCGGGACAATACCATACAATGAGCAGTTCTTC	CATSRNAGTIPYNEQFF
TRBJ2-7	TRBV28	TRBD1	-	TGTGCCAGCAGCCTGACAGGGGATGCCTACGAGCAGTACTTC	CASSLTGDAYEQYF
TRBJ2-3	TRBV30	-	few	TGTGCCTGGACCCCCGCCGGGGGAAGCTCAGATACGCAGTATTTT	CAWTPAGGSSDTQYF
TRBJ2-6	TRBV5-6	TRBD1	-	TGTGCCAGCAGCGGGGACAGGAGACCCTCTGGGGCCAACGTCCTGACTTTC	CASSGDRRPSGANVLTF
TRBJ1-4	TRBV19	TRBD1	once	TGTGCCAGTACCGACAGGGGGCATCCGGATGAAAAACTGTTTTTT	CASTDRGHPDEKLFF
TRBJ2-3	TRBV19	-	-	TGTGCCAGTAGTAGGTCGGCTAGCGGCACAGATACGCAGTATTTT	CASSRSASGTDTQYF
TRBJ1-4	TRBV6-5	-	-	TGTGCCAGCAGTCCCCATCGGCTGGAGGGTGGAAAACTGTTTTTT	CASSPHRLEGGKLFF
TRBJ1-1	TRBV6-5	TRBD1	-	TGTGCCAGCAGTTCGGCCGGGACAGTTGAAGCTTTCTTT	CASSSAGTVEAFF
TRBJ2-5	TRBV7-9	TRBD1	few	TGTGCCAGCAACCAAGGACAGGGTAAAAGCGAGACCCAGTACTTC	CASNQGQGKSETQYF
TRBJ2-3	TRBV2	TRBD1	-	TGTGCCAGCAGTGATATCGGACAGGGAACAGATACGCAGTATTTT	CASSDIGQGTDTQYF
TRBJ2-1	TRBV7-9	-	-	TGTGCCAGCAGCTTATCAGCTCAGGGAAGAAATGAGCAGTTCTTC	CASSLSAQGRNEQFF
TRBJ1-2	TRBV18	TRBD1	-	TGTGCCAGCTCACCGGAAGGGACAGGAAACTATGGCTACACCTTC	CASSPEGTGNYGYTF
TRBJ2-1	TRBV7-2	TRBD2	once	TGTGCCAGCAGCCTGGCTAGCGGGGGGGCGGAGCAGTTCTTC	CASSLASGGAEQFF
TRBJ1-6	TRBV28	TRBD1	-	TGTGCCAGCAGTTTAAAGGGACAGAGCTCCTATAATTCACCCCTCCACTTT	CASSLKGQSSYNSPLHF
TRBJ1-2	TRBV28	-	few	TGTGCCAGCATCCCTCCTGGAGGACCCAACTATGGCTACACCTTC	CASIPPGGPNYGYTF
TRBJ2-5	TRBV7-2	-	once	TGTGCCAGCAGCTTGCCCAGCCCAGGGCTGGGAGAGACCCAGTACTTC	CASSLPSPGLGETQYF
TRBJ2-7	TRBV27	-	-	TGTGCCAGCAGTTTAACCGGGACACTCTCCTACGAGCAGTACTTC	CASSLTGTLSYEQYF
TRBJ1-2	TRBV9	TRBD1	-	TGTGCCAGCAGCAGAGCCGGGACAGGGGGCTATGGCTACACCTTC	CASSRAGTGGYGYTF
TRBJ2-1	TRBV7-2	TRBD2	once	TGTGCCAGCAGCTTAGGGTCCCTATTAGCGGGGGGTCACAATGAGCAGTTCTTC	CASSLGSLLAGGHNEQFF
TRBJ1-2	TRBV6-2/TRBV6-3	-	-	TGTGCCAGCAGTTACTCGGGGCGGAACTATGGCTACACCTTC	CASSYSGRNYGYTF
TRBJ2-7	TRBV7-8	-	-	TGTGCCAGCAGCTTAGGACAGAGCTCCTACGAGCAGTACTTC	CASSLGQSSYEQYF
TRBJ2-7	TRBV3-1/TRBV3-2	TRBD1	-	TGTGCCAGCAGCCCAACAGGGGGCATAGACGAGCAGTACTTC	CASSPTGGIDEQYF
TRBJ1-1	TRBV4-1	-	-	TGCGCCAGCAGCGGATGGGGAGGGCTTAACACTGAAGCTTTCTTT	CASSGWGGLNTEAFF
TRBJ2-3	TRBV29-1	TRBD2	-	TGCAGCGTTGAAGTGGCGATAGCGGGTTACCGGGGCACAGATACGCAGTATTTT	CSVEVAIAGYRGTDTQYF
TRBJ1-3	TRBV21-1	-	-	TGTGCCAGCAGCGAGCTCGACAGGGCTAGCTCTGGAAACACCATATATTTT	CASSELDRASSGNTIYF
TRBJ2-2	TRBV12-5	TRBD2	-	TGTGCTAGTGGTTTGGTACGAGATAGCGGGGGGGTCACCGGGGAGCTGTTTTTT	CASGLVRDSGGVTGELFF
TRBJ1-1	TRBV19	TRBD1	-	TGTGCCAGTAGTATAGATGTGGCAGGGGGAAGTCGCACTGAAGCTTTCTTT	CASSIDVAGGSRTEAFF
TRBJ1-1	TRBV9	TRBD1	-	TGTGCCAGCAGCACCGGACAGGGGGTTTGGAACACTGAAGCTTTCTTT	CASSTGQGVWNTEAFF
TRBJ2-3	TRBV10-3	TRBD2	-	TGTGCCATGTCTCGCGGGCTAGCGGCAGATACGCAGTATTTT	CAMSRGLAADTQYF
TRBJ2-3	TRBV7-2	TRBD2	once	TGTGCCAGCAGCAGGACTAGCGCCTGGGGGTCGGCTACGCAGTATTTT	CASSRTSAWGSATQYF
TRBJ2-1	TRBV10-1	TRBD1	-	TGCGCCAGCAGTGAAGGACAGGTCAATGAGCAGTTCTTC	CASSEGQVNEQFF
TRBJ1-3	TRBV10-2	-	-	TGCGCCAGCAGCGGAGGAACCTTCCCTGGAAACACCATATATTTT	CASSGGTFPGNTIYF
TRBJ1-2	TRBV9	TRBD1	-	TGTGCCAGCAGCGCCGGGACAGGGGGCGACTATGGCTACACCTTC	CASSAGTGGDYGYTF